The 14 T cell receptor beta chains presented below share a single source sample, sequenced in a study of shared clonotypes between healthy human individuals. Profiled with immunoSEQ multiplex PCR; TCRdb holds only in-frame clones, not every one. This repertoire shows about 480,000 clones, about three quarters found once; its top ten account for approximately 13%. Sequenced sample: PBMCs. The receptors come from a middle-aged woman in good health. Some clones in this sample may be carry-over from other donors' samples.

The chain has TRBV5-4 and TRBJ2-5; 7 bases are shared with TRBD1. CDR1 SGHNT and CDR2 YYREEE come from the germline V gene (reference sequence). Trimming cost V 6 bases and J 1 base; bases outside gene matches: 12. The CDR3 is 16 amino acids. The CDR3 region is CASTPPGTVVQETQYF. In DNA form, the CDR3 reads TGTGCCAGCACCCCACCCGGGACAGTAGTCCAAGAGACCCAGTACTTC.

The rearrangement joins TRBV2 to TRBJ1-5; unclear D gene. The CDR3 is 14 amino acids. V lost 3 bases and J lost 1, with 7 bases in between. Per germline, CDR1 SNHLY and CDR2 FYNNEI. The CDR3 reads CASSDVSSNQPQHF. The CDR3 coding sequence is TGTGCCAGCAGTGATGTCAGCAGCAATCAGCCCCAGCATTTT.

The gene calls are TRBV7-9 and TRBJ2-1, with 8 positions matching TRBD2. Trimming took 5 bases from V and 5 from J; bases not matched to a gene: 5. The CDR3 is 14 amino acids. CDR1 is SEHNR and CDR2 is FQNEAQ in the germline V gene (reference sequence). CDR3 DNA: TGTGCCAGCAGCCGACTAGCGAGCCACAATGAGCAGTTCTTC. As protein: CASSRLASHNEQFF.

This clone was detected a few times. The chain employs TRBV2 and TRBJ1-2; unclear D gene. CDR1 and CDR2 from the germline V gene are SNHLY and FYNNEI. The CDR3 sequence is 12 residues long. V lost 1 base and J lost 5, with 5 bases in between. The CDR3 here is CASSEGPYGYTF. The CDR3 DNA reads TGTGCCAGCAGTGAAGGTCCATATGGCTACACCTTC.

The CDR3 loop reads CASSIDTTWRIHEQYF. In DNA form, the CDR3 reads TGTGCCAGTAGTATAGATACGACGTGGAGGATCCACGAGCAGTACTTC. The chain carries TRBV19 and TRBJ2-7; possible D gene TRBD2, 5 bases. The CDR3 runs 16 residues. Trimming cost V 0 bases and J 5 bases, with 17 bases left between them. CDR1 is LNHDA and CDR2 is SQIVND in the germline V gene (reference sequence).

This clone showed up just a few times. The chain couples TRBV28 to TRBJ1-2; 10 bases are a match to TRBD1. CDR3 length equals 13 residues. From germline, CDR1 is MDHEN and CDR2 SYDVKM. J lost 7 bases, V lost 10 bases, and 9 bases had no gene match. This CDR3 reads CAIPGTGVGGYTF. The CDR3 DNA follows: TGTGCCATCCCCGGGACAGGGGTTGGTGGCTACACCTTC.

The chain uses TRBV18 and TRBJ2-5; D gene uncertain. V was clipped by 2 bases and J by 5 bases, with 9 bases between them. This CDR3 is 13 amino acids long. Germline V gene data show CDR1 as KGHSH and CDR2 as LQKENI. Here the CDR3 reads CASSPGTLETQYF. The CDR3 DNA reads TGTGCCAGCTCACCAGGCACTCTGGAGACCCAGTACTTC.

V gene TRBV7-3 combines with J gene TRBJ2-1, with a possible D match to TRBD1 (6 bases). The V end lost 3 bases, the J end lost 1 base, and 16 bases lay between the germline ends. The CDR3 contains 17 residues. Germline V gene lookup returns CDR1 SGHTA and CDR2 FQGTGA. The DNA of the CDR3 is TGTGCCAGCAGCTTTACGCCTGTGGGGGCGTCCTACAATGAGCAGTTCTTC. Amino acids: CASSFTPVGASYNEQFF.

The chain uses TRBV28 and TRBJ2-3; D uncertain. CDR1 MDHEN and CDR2 SYDVKM come from the germline V gene. The CDR3 loop spans 16 amino acids. Trimming removed 6 bases from V and 4 bases from J, with 20 bases in between. CDR3 in amino acids: CASSSQLKGLADTQYF. CDR3 bases: TGTGCCAGCAGCTCCCAGCTAAAAGGGTTGGCAGATACGCAGTATTTT.

The J gene is TRBJ1-2, the V gene TRBV4-3; 9 bases line up with TRBD1. Germline V CDR1 and CDR2: LGHNA, YSLEER. The CDR3 totals 17 residues. The V and J ends lost 0 bases and 8 bases, in that order; junction bases with no gene match: 13. This chain's CDR3 is CASSQDPPQTGGRGYTF. The CDR3, as DNA: TGCGCCAGCAGCCAAGATCCCCCCCAAACAGGGGGCAGGGGCTACACCTTC.

The chain is built from TRBV7-8 and TRBJ1-5; weak D call: TRBD1 (6 bases). V was shortened by 5 bases and J by 2 bases, with 10 bases between the two germline ends. CDR3 length: 14 amino acids. CDR1 and CDR2 from the germline V gene are SGHVS and FQNEAQ. The CDR3: CASSARTGNQPQHF. As DNA, the CDR3 is TGTGCCAGCAGCGCCCGGACAGGCAATCAGCCCCAGCATTTT.

The J gene is TRBJ1-5, the V gene TRBV27; 9 bases align to TRBD1. Trimming at V came to 8 bases and at J to 6 bases, leaving 11 bases not matched to a gene. Germline CDR1 reads MNHEY; CDR2 reads SMNVEV (reference sequence). The CDR3 runs 15 residues. CDR3 DNA: TGTGCCAGCGCCCTAAGGGGGACAGGGAGTCAGCCCCAGCATTTT. Translation: CASALRGTGSQPQHF.

The CDR3 nucleotides read TGTGCCAGCAGCCAGGGACTAGCGGCGATGGAGACCCAGTACTTC. This codes for CASSQGLAAMETQYF. The rearrangement uses TRBV4-2 and TRBJ2-5; the match to TRBD2 covers 11 bases. Germline V gene lookup returns CDR1 LGHNA and CDR2 YNFKEQ. V shed 3 bases, J shed 5 bases, and the junction held 5 bases outside the gene matches. The CDR3 contains 15 residues.

The chain combines TRBV6-1 with TRBJ2-1; perhaps TRBD1 as D (5 bases). In germline, CDR1 is MNHNS, CDR2 SASEGT. Trimming took 7 bases from V and 6 from J, leaving 16 bases between them. This CDR3 region has 14 residues. CDR3 in DNA: TGTGCCAGCAATGTGGGCAGGGTGGGCAATGAGCAGTTCTTC. Amino acid sequence: CASNVGRVGNEQFF.